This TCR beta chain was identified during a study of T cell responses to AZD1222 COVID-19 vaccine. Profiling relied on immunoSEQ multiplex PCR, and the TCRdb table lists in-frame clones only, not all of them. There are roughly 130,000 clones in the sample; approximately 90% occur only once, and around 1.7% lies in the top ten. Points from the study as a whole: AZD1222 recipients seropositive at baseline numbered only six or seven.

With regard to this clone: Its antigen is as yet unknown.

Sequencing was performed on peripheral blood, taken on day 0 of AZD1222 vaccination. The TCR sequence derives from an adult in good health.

CDR3 in DNA: TGTGCCAGCACAGGGGATGTAATGAACACTGAAGCTTTCTTT. Protein: CASTGDVMNTEAFF. This chain links TRBV19 with TRBJ1-1; 7 bases fit TRBD1. Losses at the gene ends were 9 bases for V and 0 bases for J; bases not matched to a gene: 7. The CDR3 totals 14 residues. Germline CDR1 reads LNHDA; CDR2 reads SQIVND (reference sequence). Complete variable domain (other parts from reference TRBV19 and TRBJ1-1): DGGITQSPKYLFRKEGQNVTLSCEQNLNHDAMYWYRQDPGQGLRLIYYSQIVNDFQKGDIAEGYSVSREKKESFPLTVTSAQKNPTAFYLCASTGDVMNTEAFFGQGTRLTVV.